These 21 T cell receptor beta chains originate from one sample sequenced in a study of blood T cell repertoires in COVID-19. The method was immunoSEQ multiplex PCR; TCRdb's version includes in-frame clones alone and lacks a portion of them. The table records roughly 65,000 clones, about 85% of them present only once. Source material: peripheral blood. The receptors were sampled from a woman older than 75 with active or convalescent COVID-19.

V usage is TRBV7-2 and J usage is TRBJ2-7, with D hard to call. Germline lookup yields CDR1 SGHTA and CDR2 FQGNSA. V was clipped by 1 base and J by 2 bases, with 12 bases between them. The CDR3 contains 15 residues. As DNA, the CDR3 is TGTGCCAGCAGCTTAGGGGCCACGGCTACCTACGAGCAGTACTTC. Translated, it gives CASSLGATATYEQYF.

The rearrangement joins TRBV30 to TRBJ1-2; TRBD1 aligns across 11 bases. The J segment lost 6 bases and the V segment lost 5 bases, leaving 8 bases of the junction unmatched. Germline V gene data show CDR1 as GTSNPN and CDR2 as SVGIG (reference sequence). The CDR3 sequence is 14 residues long. Here the CDR3 reads CAWLGQGEKNGYTF. The CDR3 DNA sequence: TGTGCCTGGCTGGGACAGGGGGAAAAGAATGGCTACACCTTC.

CDR3 coding DNA: TGTGCCAGCAGTGGGGACTGGGGCATCGGGAATGAGCAGTTCTTC. Translation gives CASSGDWGIGNEQFF. The rearrangement uses TRBV27 and TRBJ2-1; weak D call: TRBD2 (6 bases). Germline values: CDR1 MNHEY, CDR2 SMNVEV (reference sequence). CDR3 size: 15 residues. The V and J ends lost 5 bases and 7 bases respectively, with 18 bases between them.

This chain joins TRBV9 and TRBJ2-7; 7 bases are a match to TRBD1. The CDR3 spans 15 residues. J lost 3 bases, V lost 0 bases, and 6 bases had no gene match. Per germline, CDR1 SGDLS and CDR2 YYNGEE. The CDR3 DNA sequence: TGTGCCAGCAGCGTAGCGATGACAGGGAACTACGAGCAGTACTTC. As protein: CASSVAMTGNYEQYF.

The chain recombines TRBV24-1 with TRBJ2-5, with D perhaps matching TRBD1 (6 bases). Trimming removed 4 bases from V and 5 bases from J, with 19 bases in between. Germline CDR1 and CDR2: KGHDR and SFDVKD. This CDR3 has 16 amino acids. CDR3 region: CATSDSGQTVGETQYF. Here the CDR3 DNA reads TGTGCCACCAGTGACTCAGGACAGACCGTGGGGGAGACCCAGTACTTC.

V gene TRBV2 combines with J gene TRBJ2-7; tentatively, D is TRBD2 (6 bases). The V gene's germline CDR1 is SNHLY and CDR2 FYNNEI. This CDR3 region has 14 residues. With 0 bases removed from V and 6 bases from J, the gap between germline ends came to 12 bases. In nucleotides, the CDR3 is TGTGCCAGCAGTGAAGCCGGCTTGGGGGGCGAGCAGTACTTC. Protein: CASSEAGLGGEQYF.

CDR3 bases: TGTGCCAGCAGCCAAGACCAGGCTTACCAAGAGACCCAGTACTTC. Its protein product is CASSQDQAYQETQYF. The V gene is TRBV3-1 (or the pseudogene TRBV3-2), the J gene TRBJ2-5; D remains ambiguous. This CDR3 region has 15 residues. Germline V gene lookup returns CDR1 LGHDT and CDR2 YNNKEL (reference sequence). Trimming cost V 0 bases and J 0 bases, with 8 bases left between them.

The chain combines TRBV7-2 with TRBJ2-5; 13 positions match TRBD2. With V trimmed by 5 bases and J by 5 bases, 8 bases remained unmatched. This CDR3 has 16 residues. The germline gives CDR1 SGHTA, CDR2 FQGNSA. For the CDR3, the DNA is TGTGCCAGCAGCCTGACTAGCGGGGGGTCCGGGGAGACCCAGTACTTC. Translated: CASSLTSGGSGETQYF.

The chain links TRBV7-9 to TRBJ1-4; 7 bases align to TRBD1. Trimming at V came to 5 bases and at J to 7 bases, leaving 10 bases not matched to a gene. In germline, CDR1 is SEHNR, CDR2 FQNEAQ (reference sequence). This CDR3 has 15 residues. CDR3 protein: CASSRWGHRGEKLFF. The CDR3 DNA reads TGTGCCAGCAGCCGGTGGGGGCACAGGGGTGAAAAACTGTTTTTT.

The chain couples TRBV5-1 to TRBJ2-7, with 9 bases fitting TRBD1. The germline gives CDR1 SGHRS, CDR2 YFSETQ. The CDR3 consists of 16 residues. After removal of 0 bases from V and 3 bases from J, the junction contained 7 bases not matched to a gene. CDR3 DNA: TGCGCCAGCAGCTTGGGCCTCCCGGGACAGGGCTACGAGCAGTACTTC. Translation: CASSLGLPGQGYEQYF.

The V call is TRBV28, the J call TRBJ2-7; 10 bases align to TRBD1. CDR3 length equals 15 residues. V shed 6 bases, J shed 3 bases, and the junction held 8 bases outside the gene matches. In germline, CDR1 is MDHEN, CDR2 SYDVKM. CDR3 sequence: CASRARGQGRYEQYF. DNA for the CDR3: TGTGCCAGCAGAGCAAGGGGACAGGGGCGCTACGAGCAGTACTTC.

The rearrangement uses TRBV19 and TRBJ1-3; 10 bases fit TRBD1. Germline CDR1 and CDR2: LNHDA and SQIVND (reference sequence). This CDR3 region has 16 residues. After removal of 7 bases from V and 5 bases from J, the junction contained 11 bases not matched to a gene. CDR3 nucleotides: TGTGCCAGTACGATCGGCGGGACAGGGGAGCGAAACACCATATATTTT. It encodes CASTIGGTGERNTIYF.

The J gene is TRBJ2-7, the V gene TRBV19; D is uncertain. Germline lookup yields CDR1 LNHDA and CDR2 SQIVND (reference sequence). The CDR3 is 12 residues long. V shed 5 bases and J shed 6 bases, with 11 bases lying between them. In nucleotides, the CDR3 is TGTGCCAGTAGTTTTTTCCCCGGCGAGCAGTACTTC. Amino acid sequence: CASSFFPGEQYF.

The chain has TRBV11-2 and TRBJ2-7; D possibly corresponds to TRBD1 (5 bases). CDR1 is SGHAT, CDR2 FQNNGV, per germline. The V end lost 4 bases, the J end lost 3 bases, and 7 bases lay between the germline ends. The CDR3 consists of 12 residues. The CDR3 region has the DNA TGTGCCAGCAGCTCCCAGGGCTACGAGCAGTACTTC. This codes for CASSSQGYEQYF.

This clone showed up just a few times. V usage is TRBV19 and J usage is TRBJ1-5, with D maybe TRBD1 (5 bases). V was shortened by 6 bases and J by 5 bases, with 20 bases between the two germline ends. The CDR3 loop spans 16 amino acids. Germline-derived CDR1 and CDR2 are LNHDA and SQIVND (reference sequence). DNA of the CDR3: TGTGCCAGTAGGCATCAAGGGGCCAGGTCCCATCAGCCCCAGCATTTT. Its translation: CASRHQGARSHQPQHF.

This clone was recorded only once. The chain joins TRBV29-1 to TRBJ2-2, with TRBD1 matching over 8 bases. Looked up from germline, CDR1 is SQVTM and CDR2 is ANQGSEA. CDR3 length equals 18 residues. V shed 4 bases and J 4 bases; nucleotides not matched to a gene: 17. DNA for the CDR3: TGCAGCGTTGTTTTAGGGACAGGAACGTTCACGAGCACCGGGGAGCTGTTTTTT. It yields the protein CSVVLGTGTFTSTGELFF.

The V and J genes are TRBV5-1 and TRBJ1-4; D remains ambiguous. The V gene's germline CDR1 is SGHRS and CDR2 YFSETQ. V lost 9 bases, J lost 0 bases, and 15 bases lay in between. CDR3 length equals 15 residues. The CDR3 here is CATSLSTATNEKLFF. The CDR3 nucleotides read TGCGCCACCAGTTTATCTACCGCAACTAATGAAAAACTGTTTTTT.

The chain joins TRBV18 to TRBJ2-3; 12 bases line up with TRBD2. V lost 1 base, J lost 2 bases, and 7 bases stayed unmatched. The CDR3 runs 18 residues. CDR1 is KGHSH and CDR2 is LQKENI in the germline V gene. CDR3 in amino acids: CASSPLALAGGNTDTQYF. The CDR3 nucleotides read TGTGCCAGCTCACCACTTGCACTAGCGGGGGGCAACACAGATACGCAGTATTTT. Combining the CDR3 with reference TRBV18 and TRBJ2-3 gives the whole variable domain NAGVMQNPRHLVRRRGQEARLRCSPMKGHSHVYWYRQLPEEGLKFMVYLQKENIIDESGMPKERFSAEFPKEGPSILRIQQVVRGDSAAYFCASSPLALAGGNTDTQYFGPGTRLTVL.

This chain uses TRBV27 with TRBJ2-7; a weak D match, TRBD1 (6 bases). V shed 2 bases and J shed 4 bases, with 9 bases lying between them. The germline CDR1 and CDR2 sequences are MNHEY and SMNVEV (reference sequence). The CDR3 totals 13 residues. The CDR3 nucleotides are TGTGCCAGCAGTTTACCAGGGGTGTACGAGCAGTACTTC. Residues: CASSLPGVYEQYF.

Notes on this clone: The sample carries other DNA sequences with the same CDR3. The chain links TRBV6-5 to TRBJ1-5, with 10 nucleotides matching TRBD1. V dropped 4 bases and J dropped 5; count of bases not matched to a gene: 5. The CDR3 is 15 amino acids. The germline V gene has CDR1 MNHEY and CDR2 SVGAGI. CDR3 nucleotides: TGTGCCAGCAGTTCCCGGACAGGGGGAGATCAGCCCCAGCATTTT. As protein: CASSSRTGGDQPQHF.

The gene calls are TRBV3-1 (or the pseudogene TRBV3-2) and TRBJ1-1, with TRBD1 identical over 8 bases. The germline gives CDR1 LGHDT, CDR2 YNNKEL (reference sequence). The CDR3 has 14 residues. V shed 2 bases and J 3 bases; nucleotides not matched to a gene: 2. CDR3 bases: TGTGCCAGCAGCCAACAGGGGGCGGACACTGAAGCTTTCTTT. This gives the protein CASSQQGADTEAFF.